These T cell receptor beta chains were read from a single sample in a study of early T cells in non-severe SARS-CoV-2 infection. TCRdb re-derived calls from the 5' RACE reads in MiXCR, one entry per CDR3 protein. The profile shows 70,000 to 75,000 distinct CDR3 sequences, 10% to 15% of them singletons. Sequencing used whole blood. Receptors originate from an adult who was a healthcare worker with PCR-confirmed SARS-CoV-2 infection or an uninfected control (not recorded which). The CDR3 runs from the conserved cysteine through the conserved F or W. Each record gives: D gene, J gene, V gene, clone size, CDR3 DNA, CDR3 protein. The D gene is left open where the match is weak. Only some rows state a clone size, as once, few, many or a class for expanded clones.

d_call: TRBD1
j_call: TRBJ2-3
v_call: TRBV5-1
clone_size: -
cdr3_nt: TGCGCCAGCAGCTTGGGACAGGGAAACACAGATACGCAGTATTTT
cdr3_aa: CASSLGQGNTDTQYF

d_call: -
j_call: TRBJ2-4
v_call: TRBV6-5
clone_size: many
cdr3_nt: TGTGCCAGCAGTACCCACGACCGGCCTATTCAGTACTTC
cdr3_aa: CASSTHDRPIQYF

d_call: -
j_call: TRBJ1-3
v_call: TRBV5-1
clone_size: few
cdr3_nt: TGCGCCAGCAGCCAAGACTTACAGTTCTCTGGAAACACCATATATTTT
cdr3_aa: CASSQDLQFSGNTIYF

d_call: TRBD1
j_call: TRBJ1-4
v_call: TRBV29-1
clone_size: few
cdr3_nt: TGCAGCGTCAATCCGGGACAGGGAATGGCGGATGAAAAACTGTTTTTT
cdr3_aa: CSVNPGQGMADEKLFF

d_call: -
j_call: TRBJ1-2
v_call: TRBV2
clone_size: -
cdr3_nt: TGTGCCAGCAGGGGGTATTCTAACTATGGCTACACCTTC
cdr3_aa: CASRGYSNYGYTF

d_call: TRBD2
j_call: TRBJ2-1
v_call: TRBV4-1
clone_size: few
cdr3_nt: TGCGCCAGCACCGGCGCGGGAGTCTCCTACAATGAGCAGTTCTTC
cdr3_aa: CASTGAGVSYNEQFF

d_call: -
j_call: TRBJ2-5
v_call: TRBV12-3/TRBV12-4
clone_size: many
cdr3_nt: TGTGCCAGCAGTTTGTTTGAAGCAGAGACCCAGTACTTC
cdr3_aa: CASSLFEAETQYF

d_call: -
j_call: TRBJ1-1
v_call: TRBV2
clone_size: few
cdr3_nt: TGTGCCAGCAGGCGGGAGTTGAACACTGAAGCTTTCTTT
cdr3_aa: CASRRELNTEAFF

d_call: TRBD1
j_call: TRBJ2-7
v_call: TRBV2
clone_size: few
cdr3_nt: TGTGCCAGCAGCTCGCGGACAGGGGCCAACGAGCAGTACTTC
cdr3_aa: CASSSRTGANEQYF

d_call: TRBD1
j_call: TRBJ2-6
v_call: TRBV12-3/TRBV12-4
clone_size: many
cdr3_nt: TGTGCCAGCAGTTTAGCACAGGGGGCGCCCGGGGCCAACGTCCTGACTTTC
cdr3_aa: CASSLAQGAPGANVLTF

d_call: -
j_call: TRBJ1-6
v_call: TRBV7-9
clone_size: -
cdr3_nt: TGTGCCAGCAGCTTTGCGAATTCACCCCTCCACTTT
cdr3_aa: CASSFANSPLHF

d_call: -
j_call: TRBJ1-4
v_call: TRBV30
clone_size: few
cdr3_nt: TGTGCCTCCCCTCTCCGGGCTAATTATGAAAAACTGTTTTTT
cdr3_aa: CASPLRANYEKLFF

d_call: -
j_call: TRBJ2-3
v_call: TRBV18
clone_size: few
cdr3_nt: TGTGCCAGCTCCGGGAGCACAGATACGCAGTATTTT
cdr3_aa: CASSGSTDTQYF

d_call: TRBD2
j_call: TRBJ2-1
v_call: TRBV20-1
clone_size: many
cdr3_nt: TGCAGTGCTCCCCCAGCGGGAGCCAGATTCTACAATGAGCAGTTCTTC
cdr3_aa: CSAPPAGARFYNEQFF

d_call: TRBD2
j_call: TRBJ2-7
v_call: TRBV7-2
clone_size: -
cdr3_nt: TGTGCCAGCAGCTTAGCAGCGGGAGGAATGCGAGAGCAGTACTTC
cdr3_aa: CASSLAAGGMREQYF

d_call: TRBD2
j_call: TRBJ2-3
v_call: TRBV7-3
clone_size: many
cdr3_nt: TGTGCCAGCAGCACCGGACTAGCGGGCGTGCAGTATTTT
cdr3_aa: CASSTGLAGVQYF

d_call: TRBD1
j_call: TRBJ2-3
v_call: TRBV2
clone_size: many
cdr3_nt: TGTGCCAGCAGCCTTCCTCATGGACAGGGAACAGATACGCAGTATTTT
cdr3_aa: CASSLPHGQGTDTQYF

d_call: -
j_call: TRBJ2-3
v_call: TRBV20-1
clone_size: many
cdr3_nt: TGCAGTGCCGCGCTCCGGGACTGGAGCACAGATACGCAGTATTTT
cdr3_aa: CSAALRDWSTDTQYF

d_call: -
j_call: TRBJ2-7
v_call: TRBV11-2
clone_size: -
cdr3_nt: TGTGCCAGCAGCTTAGGGGCACCCTACTACGAGCAGTACTTC
cdr3_aa: CASSLGAPYYEQYF

d_call: -
j_call: TRBJ2-2
v_call: TRBV2
clone_size: many
cdr3_nt: TGTGCCAGCAGTGACTTTGGGGGGCTCGGGGAGCTGTTTTTT
cdr3_aa: CASSDFGGLGELFF

d_call: -
j_call: TRBJ1-1
v_call: TRBV6-2/TRBV6-3
clone_size: many
cdr3_nt: TGTGCCAGCAGTTACTCGATGGCAGGTCCTGAAGCTTTCTTT
cdr3_aa: CASSYSMAGPEAFF

d_call: -
j_call: TRBJ1-1
v_call: TRBV6-5
clone_size: few
cdr3_nt: TGTGCCAGCAGTTACGACGGGGTTTCGAACACTGAAGCTTTCTTT
cdr3_aa: CASSYDGVSNTEAFF

d_call: -
j_call: TRBJ2-2
v_call: TRBV11-3
clone_size: -
cdr3_nt: TGTGCCAGCAGCTTAGAGTTTGCGGGACCGAACACCGGGGAGCTGTTTTTT
cdr3_aa: CASSLEFAGPNTGELFF

d_call: -
j_call: TRBJ2-5
v_call: TRBV12-3/TRBV12-4
clone_size: many
cdr3_nt: TGTGCCAGCAGTTTCGGGGGGCCTCAAGAGACCCAGTACTTC
cdr3_aa: CASSFGGPQETQYF

d_call: -
j_call: TRBJ2-3
v_call: TRBV11-2
clone_size: -
cdr3_nt: TGTGCCAGCAGCTTAATAGCAAGGACAGATACGCAGTATTTT
cdr3_aa: CASSLIARTDTQYF

d_call: TRBD1
j_call: TRBJ2-5
v_call: TRBV28
clone_size: -
cdr3_nt: TGTGCCAGCAGTACCGGGGACAGCCGGGCAAAGACCCAGTACTTC
cdr3_aa: CASSTGDSRAKTQYF

d_call: -
j_call: TRBJ1-1
v_call: TRBV6-5
clone_size: -
cdr3_nt: TGTGCCAGCAGTTACGTTGCGGGGAACACTGAAGCTTTCTTT
cdr3_aa: CASSYVAGNTEAFF

d_call: TRBD2
j_call: TRBJ2-7
v_call: TRBV10-3
clone_size: -
cdr3_nt: TGTGCCATCAGTGGGACTAGCGTGTCCTACGAGCAGTACTTC
cdr3_aa: CAISGTSVSYEQYF

d_call: -
j_call: TRBJ2-4
v_call: TRBV7-2
clone_size: -
cdr3_nt: TGTGCCAGCAGCTTAGGGTTCAAAAACATTCAGTACTTC
cdr3_aa: CASSLGFKNIQYF

d_call: -
j_call: TRBJ2-7
v_call: TRBV21-1
clone_size: few
cdr3_nt: TGTGCCAGCAGCAAAGCCCACATATCAAGAGGGAACTCCTACGAGCAGTACTTC
cdr3_aa: CASSKAHISRGNSYEQYF

d_call: -
j_call: TRBJ2-1
v_call: TRBV6-2/TRBV6-3
clone_size: -
cdr3_nt: TGTGCCAGCAGTCATTCAAGGGAGCAGTTCTTC
cdr3_aa: CASSHSREQFF

d_call: -
j_call: TRBJ1-5
v_call: TRBV7-2
clone_size: many
cdr3_nt: TGTGCCAGCAGCTTACGTGGGGCCTCAAACAATCAGCCCCAGCATTTT
cdr3_aa: CASSLRGASNNQPQHF

d_call: TRBD2
j_call: TRBJ2-3
v_call: TRBV7-8
clone_size: many
cdr3_nt: TGTGCCAGCAATACGGAGCGGGAGGCAGATACGCAGTATTTT
cdr3_aa: CASNTEREADTQYF

d_call: -
j_call: TRBJ2-7
v_call: TRBV18
clone_size: few
cdr3_nt: TGTGCCAGCTCCCCCCCGGACACCGAGGCGTACGAGCAGTACTTC
cdr3_aa: CASSPPDTEAYEQYF

d_call: TRBD1
j_call: TRBJ2-7
v_call: TRBV12-3/TRBV12-4
clone_size: -
cdr3_nt: TGTGCCAGCAGTTTCCCCCTTGGGACAGGGGGCTTCAACGAGCAGTACTTC
cdr3_aa: CASSFPLGTGGFNEQYF

d_call: -
j_call: TRBJ2-5
v_call: TRBV29-1
clone_size: few
cdr3_nt: TGCAGCGTGATTGCTCAGGGAAGCGAGACCCAGTACTTC
cdr3_aa: CSVIAQGSETQYF

d_call: -
j_call: TRBJ1-6
v_call: TRBV6-1
clone_size: many
cdr3_nt: TGTGCCAGCACTCGGCGCGTCGGACAGAGCTTTTCACCCCTCCACTTT
cdr3_aa: CASTRRVGQSFSPLHF

d_call: -
j_call: TRBJ1-1
v_call: TRBV12-3/TRBV12-4
clone_size: -
cdr3_nt: TGTGCCAGCAGTTTAGCGATCGGGCAGTTTACCTATGAAGCTTTCTTT
cdr3_aa: CASSLAIGQFTYEAFF

d_call: -
j_call: TRBJ2-5
v_call: TRBV28
clone_size: many
cdr3_nt: TGTGCCAGCAGTTCCCGTCGTGGGGTCCAAGAGACCCAGTACTTC
cdr3_aa: CASSSRRGVQETQYF

d_call: -
j_call: TRBJ2-7
v_call: TRBV12-3/TRBV12-4
clone_size: many
cdr3_nt: TGTGCCAGCAGCTCCCGGGGGAGGTTAACCTACGAGCAGTACTTC
cdr3_aa: CASSSRGRLTYEQYF